These T cell receptor beta chains were read from a single sample in a study of breast tumors, draining lymph nodes, adjacent tissues. From the multiplex PCR reads, TCRdb called clonotypes with MiXCR, one entry per CDR3 protein. Here the sample spans some 200,000 distinct CDR3 sequences, around 33% being singletons. The material sequenced was axillary lymph node tissue. These receptors came from a female donor with breast cancer. Some clones in this sample may be carry-over from other donors' samples. The CDR3 runs from the conserved cysteine through the conserved F or W. D genes are given only for firm matches. For some rows the clone size is stated as once, few or many, or as a class when expanded; others skip it.

d_call j_call v_call clone_size cdr3_nt cdr3_aa
. TRBJ2-3 TRBV9 . TGTGCCAGCAGCGTTGATGGGACGGCTAGCACAGATACGCAGTATTTT CASSVDGTASTDTQYF
. TRBJ2-5 TRBV11-2 many TGTGCCAGCAGCGGCCCTTGGGCTGGGGAGACCCAGTACTTC CASSGPWAGETQYF
. TRBJ2-2 TRBV18 . TGTGCCAGCTCACCACCGAGAGGAGATGGATCCGGGGAGCTGTTTTTT CASSPPRGDGSGELFF
. TRBJ2-2 TRBV6-2/TRBV6-3 . TGTGCCAGCAGTTACGGGGGACTTAACACCGGGGAGCTGGTTTTT CASSYGGLNTGELVF
. TRBJ2-3 TRBV4-2 many TGTGCCAGCAGCCTAAGATCGGGGGCCTGGGCGGATACGCAGTATTTT CASSLRSGAWADTQYF
. TRBJ1-5 TRBV25-1 once . CASRDSIGGLFFGSGTQHF
. TRBJ1-4 TRBV10-2 . TGCGCCAGCAGTGAGTCGTGGGAAAAACTGTTTTTT CASSESWEKLFF
TRBD1 TRBJ1-2 TRBV7-2 many TGTGCCAGCAGCAATCGGACAGGGAGGGGCTACACCTTC CASSNRTGRGYTF
TRBD1 TRBJ2-3 TRBV4-3 many TGCGCCAGCAGCCAATCCCCCGGGGACAGGGGAGGGGCAGATACGCAGTATTTT CASSQSPGDRGGADTQYF
TRBD2 TRBJ2-2 TRBV7-9 many TGTGCCAGCAGCTCCGGGACTAGCGGGAGAGACACCGGGGAGCTGTTTTTT CASSSGTSGRDTGELFF
. TRBJ2-5 TRBV29-1 . TGCAGCGTGGGGGGACAGTCCCAAGAGACCCAGTACTTC CSVGGQSQETQYF